A selection of T cell receptor beta chains follows, all from one sample in a study of T-cell memory formation after mild COVID-19. TCRdb passed the 5' RACE reads through MiXCR, listing each CDR3 protein once. The table shows under 60,000 distinct CDR3 sequences, with approximately 9.1% occurring only once. Sequencing was performed on PBMCs or a T cell subset sorted from them (not recorded which). The receptors were gathered from an adult woman who had mild COVID-19 (a few samples of this study predate the infection). Cell type and time point are not known. Both conserved end residues are part of each CDR3. A D gene is named only where the DNA matches it firmly. Only part of the rows carry a size: once, few, many, or a class if the clone is expanded.

j_gene | abundance | v_gene | d_gene | CDR3nt | CDR3aa
TRBJ2-2 | few | TRBV24-1 | NA | TGTGCCACCAGTGACTTCCCCGGGGAGCTGTTTTTT | CATSDFPGELFF
TRBJ1-2 | few | TRBV6-5 | NA | TGTGCCAGCAGTTACGACGGCGGCTACTATGGCTACACCTTC | CASSYDGGYYGYTF
TRBJ2-1 | NA | TRBV9 | TRBD2 | TGTGCCAGCAGCGGATTAACTAGCGGGGCCTACAATGAGCAGTTCTTC | CASSGLTSGAYNEQFF
TRBJ1-1 | many | TRBV20-1 | NA | TGCAGTGCTAGACTGGGACGGAAGAACACTGAAGCTTTCTTT | CSARLGRKNTEAFF
TRBJ2-7 | many | TRBV7-3 | TRBD2 | TGTGCCAGCATGGAGCGGGAGCCCCAACTTTACTACGAGCAGTACTTC | CASMEREPQLYYEQYF
TRBJ1-1 | few | TRBV6-2/TRBV6-3 | TRBD1 | TGTGCCAGCAGAACGGGACAGGGTGGAACTGAAGCTTTCTTT | CASRTGQGGTEAFF
TRBJ2-5 | many | TRBV4-2 | NA | TGTGCCAGCAGCCAAGAACTAGCAGCTCAAGAGACCCAGTACTTC | CASSQELAAQETQYF
TRBJ2-1 | few | TRBV20-1 | NA | TGCAGTTCCCTTCCAGGGAGAGGTAACAATGAGCAGTTCTTC | CSSLPGRGNNEQFF
TRBJ2-1 | many | TRBV5-6 | TRBD2 | TGTGCCAGCAGCTTATCCTCCGGGAGGGAGCAGTTCTTC | CASSLSSGREQFF
TRBJ2-1 | many | TRBV13 | NA | TGTGCCAGCAGCCGTACCGGGATTACATTTTCGGAGAGCTCCTACAATGAGCAGTTCTTC | CASSRTGITFSESSYNEQFF
TRBJ1-3 | NA | TRBV5-1 | NA | TGCGCCAGCAGCGGCGGGAGAGCTGGAAACACCATATATTTT | CASSGGRAGNTIYF
TRBJ2-2 | few | TRBV12-3/TRBV12-4 | TRBD2 | TGTGCCAGCAGTGGGAGGGGACTAGCGGGACACGGGGAGCTGTTTTTT | CASSGRGLAGHGELFF
TRBJ2-3 | few | TRBV4-2 | TRBD2 | TGTGCCAGCAGCCGTACTAGCGGGAGAGGGTCCAATACGCAGTATTTT | CASSRTSGRGSNTQYF
TRBJ2-1 | few | TRBV12-3/TRBV12-4 | TRBD2 | TGTGCCAGCAGTTTCCCGGGACTAGGGTCCTACAATGAGCAGTTCTTC | CASSFPGLGSYNEQFF
TRBJ2-3 | many | TRBV7-8 | TRBD1 | TGTGCCAGCAGCTTACAGCACAGGGGAGCAGATACGCAGTATTTT | CASSLQHRGADTQYF
TRBJ2-7 | many | TRBV10-3 | TRBD1 | TGTGCCACAAGACCACAGGGGACCTACGAGCAGTACTTC | CATRPQGTYEQYF
TRBJ2-7 | NA | TRBV4-1 | TRBD2 | TGCGCCAGCAGCCTCTTAGCGGGGGGGCTGTACGAGCAGTACTTC | CASSLLAGGLYEQYF
TRBJ2-2 | NA | TRBV15 | NA | TGTGCCACCAGAAACGACCTCTGGGGGGACAACACCGGGGAGCTGTTTTTT | CATRNDLWGDNTGELFF
TRBJ1-2 | NA | TRBV2 | TRBD1 | TGTGCCAGCAGGAACAGGGGCTATGGCTACACCTTC | CASRNRGYGYTF
TRBJ2-7 | few | TRBV5-5 | NA | TGTGCCAGCAGCTTGGGGGTTGGGAGATACGAGCAGTACTTC | CASSLGVGRYEQYF
TRBJ2-7 | NA | TRBV6-1 | NA | TGTGCCAGCAGTGACCTGACAGGGAGGTACTACGAGCAGTACTTC | CASSDLTGRYYEQYF
TRBJ2-2 | NA | TRBV24-1 | TRBD1 | TGTGCCACCAGTGGGAGACAGGGCACCCTGAACACCGGGGAGCTGTTTTTT | CATSGRQGTLNTGELFF
TRBJ2-7 | NA | TRBV19 | TRBD2 | TGTGCCAGTAGTGGGAGCGGGGGCGTTAACTCCTACGAGCAGTACTTC | CASSGSGGVNSYEQYF
TRBJ2-4 | few | TRBV25-1 | NA | TGTGCCAGGAAATGGCCCGGCGTGAAAAACATTCAGTACTTC | CARKWPGVKNIQYF